This is a list of T cell receptor beta chains from one sample in a study of blood T cell repertoires in COVID-19. The table came from immunoSEQ multiplex PCR; TCRdb's copy has only in-frame clones and leaves some out. The profile shows 160,000 or so clones, around 81% of them singletons. The specimen sequenced was peripheral blood. The source of these receptors is a man aged 60 to 69 with active or convalescent COVID-19. Both conserved end residues are part of each CDR3. D genes are given only for firm matches. Some rows mark clone size as missing; the rest say once, few, many or name a class of expanded clone.

TRBD2 | . | TRBJ2-1 | TRBV20-1 | CSASLLAGLSYNEQFF | TGCAGTGCTAGTTTACTAGCGGGGCTCTCCTACAATGAGCAGTTCTTC
. | few | TRBJ2-5 | TRBV19 | CASSRGLGDRETQYF | TGTGCCAGTAGTCGAGGGTTGGGAGATCGGGAGACCCAGTACTTC
. | . | TRBJ2-3 | TRBV6-5 | CASSTNYEDTQYF | TGTGCCAGCAGTACGAACTACGAGGATACGCAGTATTTT
. | . | TRBJ1-2 | TRBV6-2/TRBV6-3 | CASSQDSYYGYTF | TGTGCCAGCAGTCAGGACAGCTACTATGGCTACACCTTC
TRBD2 | . | TRBJ2-5 | TRBV10-1 | CASRETGRETQYF | TGCGCCAGCCGGGAGACCGGGAGGGAGACCCAGTACTTC
TRBD2 | few | TRBJ2-7 | TRBV19 | CASSMDAGVYEQYF | TGTGCCAGTAGTATGGACGCGGGGGTCTACGAGCAGTACTTC
TRBD1 | . | TRBJ2-7 | TRBV6-5 | CASTSGTGTYEQYF | TGTGCCAGCACCTCCGGGACAGGGACCTACGAGCAGTACTTC
TRBD1 | . | TRBJ2-2 | TRBV7-8 | CASRSRQGRNTGELFF | TGTGCCAGCAGATCACGACAGGGGAGAAACACCGGGGAGCTGTTTTTT
. | . | TRBJ1-4 | TRBV2 | CASSEGVPRGEKLFF | TGTGCCAGCAGTGAAGGGGTCCCCAGGGGTGAAAAACTGTTTTTT
TRBD1 | . | TRBJ1-2 | TRBV2 | CASSRDSEYGYTF | TGTGCCAGCAGCCGGGACAGTGAGTATGGCTACACCTTC
TRBD2 | . | TRBJ2-7 | TRBV6-5 | CASSIAGATYEQYF | TGTGCCAGCAGTATAGCGGGAGCCACCTACGAGCAGTACTTC
TRBD2 | . | TRBJ2-3 | TRBV5-1 | CASSLTSGSTTDTQYF | TGCGCCAGCAGCTTAACTAGCGGGTCGACCACAGATACGCAGTATTTT
. | . | TRBJ1-1 | TRBV4-1 | CASSQPTGNTEAFF | TGCGCCAGCAGCCAACCGACAGGGAACACTGAAGCTTTCTTT
TRBD1 | . | TRBJ1-5 | TRBV5-5 | CASSPQGADNQPQHF | TGTGCCAGCAGCCCACAGGGGGCGGACAATCAGCCCCAGCATTTT
. | . | TRBJ2-7 | TRBV21-1 | CASSKEPGGPHEQYF | TGTGCCAGCAGCAAAGAGCCAGGGGGCCCCCACGAGCAGTACTTC
TRBD2 | . | TRBJ2-1 | TRBV6-1 | CASSAGLAGGFNSYNEQFF | TGTGCCAGCAGTGCGGGACTAGCGGGGGGCTTTAACTCCTACAATGAGCAGTTCTTC
. | . | TRBJ2-3 | TRBV9 | CASSVLDTQYF | TGTGCCAGCAGCGTACTAGATACGCAGTATTTT
TRBD1 | . | TRBJ1-6 | TRBV6-6 | CASRHTGGGNSPLHF | TGTGCCAGCAGACATACAGGGGGTGGTAATTCACCCCTCCACTTT
. | . | TRBJ1-2 | TRBV7-9 | CASRSTGRDGYTF | TGTGCCAGCAGGAGTACAGGGAGGGATGGCTACACCTTC
. | . | TRBJ1-1 | TRBV7-8 | CASSSTTGRGTEAFF | TGTGCCAGCAGCTCCACGACAGGAAGAGGAACTGAAGCTTTCTTT
. | . | TRBJ1-2 | TRBV18 | CASSPLREVSGYTF | TGTGCCAGCTCACCACTCAGGGAAGTCTCTGGCTACACCTTC
TRBD1 | . | TRBJ1-1 | TRBV6-4 | CASSKDSGTGETEAFF | TGTGCCAGCAGTAAAGACTCCGGGACAGGCGAAACTGAAGCTTTCTTT
TRBD2 | . | TRBJ2-5 | TRBV14 | CASSQDIAAGVAQETQYF | TGTGCCAGCAGCCAAGATATTGCGGCGGGAGTGGCTCAAGAGACCCAGTACTTC
TRBD1 | . | TRBJ1-5 | TRBV7-2 | CASSRDSSNQPQHF | TGTGCCAGCAGCCGGGACAGTAGCAATCAGCCCCAGCATTTT
TRBD1 | . | TRBJ1-2 | TRBV28 | CASSLDRVTYGYTF | TGTGCCAGCAGTTTAGACAGGGTCACCTATGGCTACACCTTC
TRBD1 | . | TRBJ2-7 | TRBV5-1 | CASSRTGGTYEQYF | TGCGCCAGCAGCCGGACAGGGGGAACCTACGAGCAGTACTTC
. | . | TRBJ1-4 | TRBV5-1 | CASSGWGRINEKLFF | TGCGCCAGCAGCGGGTGGGGCCGCATTAATGAAAAACTGTTTTTT
. | few | TRBJ1-1 | TRBV5-5 | CASSWGVRVMNTEAFF | TGTGCCAGCAGCTGGGGCGTCCGGGTGATGAACACTGAAGCTTTCTTT
TRBD1 | . | TRBJ1-2 | TRBV5-6 | CASTPRTGVGYGYTF | TGTGCCAGCACCCCGAGGACAGGGGTGGGCTATGGCTACACCTTC
TRBD1 | few | TRBJ1-4 | TRBV2 | CASSAGTGNEKLFF | TGTGCCAGCAGTGCAGGGACAGGGAATGAAAAACTGTTTTTT
TRBD1 | few | TRBJ1-2 | TRBV18 | CASSPAGGGGYTF | TGTGCCAGCTCCCCCGCAGGGGGCGGGGGCTACACCTTC
TRBD1 | . | TRBJ2-1 | TRBV19 | CASSVTGTAYNEQFF | TGTGCCAGTAGTGTGACCGGGACAGCCTACAATGAGCAGTTCTTC
. | . | TRBJ2-7 | TRBV6-5 | CASRANPGTRGYF | TGTGCCAGCAGGGCGAATCCCGGGACAAGAGGGTACTTC
. | . | TRBJ1-5 | TRBV7-8 | CASSLVEAVNQPQHF | TGTGCCAGCAGCTTAGTCGAGGCAGTCAATCAGCCCCAGCATTTT
TRBD1 | . | TRBJ2-5 | TRBV5-6 | CASSHFTRGRETQYF | TGTGCCAGCAGCCACTTTACCAGGGGGCGGGAGACCCAGTACTTC
. | . | TRBJ2-5 | TRBV11-2 | CASSPGYQETQYF | TGTGCCAGCAGTCCGGGGTACCAAGAGACCCAGTACTTC
TRBD1 | once | TRBJ1-4 | TRBV6-5 | CASTGGKTNEKLFF | TGTGCCAGCACAGGGGGCAAGACTAATGAAAAACTGTTTTTT
TRBD2 | . | TRBJ2-1 | TRBV6-4 | CASSLGLAGGLNEQFF | TGTGCCAGCAGTCTAGGCCTAGCGGGAGGTTTAAATGAGCAGTTCTTC
TRBD2 | . | TRBJ2-2 | TRBV6-1 | CASRELAGVGYTGELFF | TGTGCCAGCAGAGAACTAGCGGGAGTTGGGTACACCGGGGAGCTGTTTTTT
TRBD2 | . | TRBJ2-2 | TRBV9 | CASSSIAGGGFGELFF | TGTGCCAGCAGCTCGATAGCGGGGGGAGGTTTCGGGGAGCTGTTTTTT
TRBD1 | . | TRBJ2-5 | TRBV4-1 | CASSLNRDRGSQETQYF | TGCGCCAGCAGCCTGAACCGGGACAGGGGGTCCCAAGAGACCCAGTACTTC
TRBD2 | once | TRBJ2-7 | TRBV28 | CASSFTSGSRSYEQYF | TGTGCCAGCAGTTTTACTAGCGGGAGTAGGTCCTACGAGCAGTACTTC
. | . | TRBJ1-2 | TRBV5-1 | CASSLAGVSGYTF | TGCGCCAGCAGCTTGGCAGGGGTAAGCGGCTACACCTTC
. | few | TRBJ1-5 | TRBV25-1 | CASRQGGRNQPQHF | TGTGCCAGCAGACAGGGAGGGCGCAATCAGCCCCAGCATTTT
. | few | TRBJ2-1 | TRBV4-1 | CASSQGTGFSGNQQFF | TGCGCCAGCAGCCAAGGCACGGGGTTTAGTGGCAATCAGCAGTTCTTC
. | few | TRBJ1-4 | TRBV6-5 | CASSTANEKLFF | TGTGCCAGCAGTACTGCTAATGAAAAACTGTTTTTT
. | few | TRBJ1-2 | TRBV6-6 | CASSYLDRGYGYTF | TGTGCCAGCAGTTACTTGGACAGAGGATATGGCTACACCTTC
. | . | TRBJ1-2 | TRBV6-5 | CASMTRVAGGYTF | TGTGCCAGCATGACTAGGGTAGCGGGAGGCTACACCTTC
. | . | TRBJ2-1 | TRBV18 | CASSRQTGRNEQFF | TGTGCCAGCTCCCGACAGACAGGGAGGAATGAGCAGTTCTTC
TRBD1 | . | TRBJ2-1 | TRBV7-2 | CASSMWTGATYNEQFF | TGTGCCAGCAGCATGTGGACAGGCGCCACCTACAATGAGCAGTTCTTC
. | . | TRBJ2-3 | TRBV2 | CASRRTDGGTDTQYF | TGTGCCAGCAGGAGGACTGACGGGGGCACAGATACGCAGTATTTT
TRBD2 | once | TRBJ2-1 | TRBV5-4 | CASSLASGSDEQFF | TGTGCCAGCAGCTTGGCTAGCGGGAGTGATGAGCAGTTCTTC
TRBD1 | . | TRBJ1-3 | TRBV2 | CASWAVGGRGRNRPGNTIYF | TGTGCCAGCTGGGCCGTGGGCGGGAGGGGGCGGAACCGGCCTGGAAACACCATATATTTT
. | . | TRBJ2-7 | TRBV11-2 | CASSLGLNEQYF | TGTGCCAGCAGCCTTGGACTTAACGAGCAGTACTTC
TRBD2 | . | TRBJ2-7 | TRBV15 | CATSRDQPSGSTYEQYF | TGTGCCACCAGCAGAGATCAACCTAGCGGGAGCACCTACGAGCAGTACTTC